The rows below give T cell receptor beta chains drawn from one sample of a study of T cell responses to AZD1222 COVID-19 vaccine. Generated by immunoSEQ multiplex PCR, the TCRdb table keeps only in-frame clones and is missing some. The table has roughly 180,000 clones, 90% seen once. Sequencing was performed on peripheral blood, taken on day 0 of AZD1222 vaccination. All receptors come from an adult in good health. CDR3s include the opening cysteine and the closing phenylalanine or tryptophan. The order of the fields is J gene, clone size, D gene, V gene, CDR3 DNA, CDR3 protein. A D gene is named only where the DNA matches it firmly. The size entry is marked missing in some rows and otherwise reads once, few, many or a size class.

>TRBJ1-6|NA|NA|TRBV5-1
TGCGCCAGCAGCTTGGAAGCCGGGAGTGGTTCACCCCTCCACTTT
CASSLEAGSGSPLHF
>TRBJ1-2|NA|TRBD1|TRBV19
TGTGCCAGCCTCAAGACAGGGAATGGCTACACCTTC
CASLKTGNGYTF
>TRBJ1-5|once|TRBD1|TRBV2
TGTGCCAGCAGCCTAACAGGGGATGTGAATCAGCCCCAGCATTTT
CASSLTGDVNQPQHF
>TRBJ2-7|few|NA|TRBV4-1
TGCGCCAGCAGCCAATCCCAAGGGTCCTACGAGCAGTACTTC
CASSQSQGSYEQYF
>TRBJ1-1|NA|NA|TRBV9
TGTGCCAGCAGCGTACAGGAGATGAACACTGAAGCTTTCTTT
CASSVQEMNTEAFF
>TRBJ2-5|NA|NA|TRBV14
TGTGCCAGCAGCCAAGAGCGGGCTTGGTACTTC
CASSQERAWYF
>TRBJ2-2|NA|TRBD1|TRBV19
TGTGCCAGTAGTAAAGACAGGGCTGGCACCGGGGAGCTGTTTTTT
CASSKDRAGTGELFF
>TRBJ2-3|NA|NA|TRBV5-6
TGTGCCAGCAGCTTGCAAGGCGCCACAGATACGCAGTATTTT
CASSLQGATDTQYF
>TRBJ1-1|NA|NA|TRBV9
TGTGCCAGCAGCGTAGGAGGGCAGGGCAACACTGAAGCTTTCTTT
CASSVGGQGNTEAFF
>TRBJ1-4|once|TRBD1|TRBV2
TGTGCCAGCGGGGGACAGGGCCATCCTAATGAAAAACTGTTTTTT
CASGGQGHPNEKLFF
>TRBJ2-3|NA|NA|TRBV6-5
TGTGCCAGCAGCGGTAGCACAGATACGCAGTATTTT
CASSGSTDTQYF
>TRBJ2-6|NA|NA|TRBV7-3
TGTGCCAGCATCGGCAGAGGCTCTGGGGCCAACGTCCTGACTTTC
CASIGRGSGANVLTF
>TRBJ1-5|NA|NA|TRBV18
TGTGCCAGCTCAAACGGACAGCGCAATCAGCCCCAGCATTTT
CASSNGQRNQPQHF
>TRBJ1-5|NA|TRBD1|TRBV24-1
TGTGCCACCAATGGGACAGGGTTCCCCTTAACCTATAGCAATCAGCCCCAGCATTTT
CATNGTGFPLTYSNQPQHF
>TRBJ1-1|NA|NA|TRBV7-8
TGTGCCAGCAGCTCCACCGGCTTGGAAGCTTTCTTT
CASSSTGLEAFF
>TRBJ1-2|NA|TRBD1|TRBV19
TGTGCCAGTACCAGGACAGGGAACTATGGCTACACCTTC
CASTRTGNYGYTF
>TRBJ2-7|NA|TRBD1|TRBV15
TGTGCCACCAGCGAGGGGGCCTCCTACGAGCAGTACTTC
CATSEGASYEQYF
>TRBJ2-5|NA|TRBD2|TRBV11-2
TGTGCCAGCAGCTTAGCCGGAGGACTAGCGGGGGGCAGAGAGACCCAGTACTTC
CASSLAGGLAGGRETQYF
>TRBJ2-7|NA|NA|TRBV6-5
TGTGCCAGCAGTTACCGTAGAACCGCGGGACACCGGGAGCAGTACTTC
CASSYRRTAGHREQYF
>TRBJ2-5|NA|TRBD1|TRBV5-4
TGTGCCAGCAACAACAGGGGAGAGACCCAGTACTTC
CASNNRGETQYF
>TRBJ2-1|NA|TRBD2|TRBV2
TGTGCCAGCAGACTGGGACTAGCCTACAATGAGCAGTTCTTC
CASRLGLAYNEQFF
>TRBJ1-1|NA|NA|TRBV3-1/TRBV3-2
TGTGCCAGCAGCCTTACAGCGAACACTGAAGCTTTCTTT
CASSLTANTEAFF
>TRBJ2-1|NA|NA|TRBV29-1
TGCAGCGTTGAAGATCCGGTGGGCTCCTACAATGAGCAGTTCTTC
CSVEDPVGSYNEQFF
>TRBJ2-7|NA|NA|TRBV5-5
TGTGCCAGCGGACGAGACACGTACTCCTACGAGCAGTACTTC
CASGRDTYSYEQYF
>TRBJ2-2|NA|NA|TRBV7-9
TGTGCCAGCAGCTTTCGTCTCGGGTCGAGCATAAAAGGAGAGGAGCTGTTTTTT
CASSFRLGSSIKGEELFF
>TRBJ1-2|NA|TRBD1|TRBV4-3
TGCGCCAGCAGCCAGATGAGTGACAGGGTCTCTGGCTACACCTTC
CASSQMSDRVSGYTF
>TRBJ1-2|NA|TRBD1|TRBV5-1
TGCGCCAGCAGCTCGACCGGGACAGGGGATGGCTACACCTTC
CASSSTGTGDGYTF
>TRBJ1-6|NA|TRBD1|TRBV7-9
TGTGCCAGCAGCCCGAGGACAGGGGGCGATGGTTCACCCCTCCACTTT
CASSPRTGGDGSPLHF
>TRBJ2-5|NA|NA|TRBV6-1
TGTGCCAGCAGCCCTGGAGCCTGGGAGACCCAGTACTTC
CASSPGAWETQYF
>TRBJ2-2|NA|NA|TRBV25-1
TGTGCCAGCAGTGGGGGGCAGTACACCGGGGAGCTGTTTTTT
CASSGGQYTGELFF
>TRBJ2-2|NA|NA|TRBV6-2/TRBV6-3
TGTGCCAGCAGTCGGACTTGGGGGGAGCTGTTTTTT
CASSRTWGELFF
>TRBJ2-4|NA|NA|TRBV7-2
TGTGCCAGCAGCCTGCCCCTAGAGTCCAAAAACATTCAGTACTTC
CASSLPLESKNIQYF
>TRBJ1-2|NA|NA|TRBV27
TGTGCCAGCAGCTTCGACACCCAACTAGGCTACACCTTC
CASSFDTQLGYTF
>TRBJ2-3|NA|TRBD2|TRBV4-3
TGCGCCAGCGCAAGACTAGCAGAAAGCACAGATACGCAGTATTTT
CASARLAESTDTQYF
>TRBJ1-2|NA|NA|TRBV5-4
TGTGCCAGCAGCCGCCGGGAGGGGAACTATGGCTACACCTTC
CASSRREGNYGYTF